This T cell receptor beta chain was recorded in a study of CD8 T cells in ankylosing spondylitis. The authors made TCR beta libraries by quantitative 5'-RACE with molecular barcodes. TCRdb ran MiXCR on the 5' RACE reads and lists one entry per CDR3 protein. The sample has about 69,000 distinct CDR3 sequences, under 5.5% seen once. Study outcomes and limitations: From matched ankylosing spondylitis synovial fluid, disease-linked clones were reportedly recovered at significantly enriched levels. Several highly homologous variants made up a TCR beta motif that seemed to typify ankylosing spondylitis blood.

This clonotype was seen many times. Its antigen is unknown. Germline CDR1 reads DFQATT; CDR2 reads SNEGSKA (reference sequence). The length of the CDR3 is 14 residues. Trimming removed 3 bases from V and 1 base from J, with 10 bases in between. Sequencing was performed on blood, either unsorted or a sorted T cell fraction (not recorded which). This sequence joins TRBV20-1 and TRBJ1-5; no clear D. The source of this sequence is a male donor with ankylosing spondylitis or in good health (not recorded which). The CDR3 DNA sequence: TGCAGTGCTAGCGACCGGACGAGCAATCAGCCCCAGCATTTT. Translated: CSASDRTSNQPQHF.